This is a list of T cell receptor beta chains from one sample in a study of blood T cell repertoires in COVID-19. Sequenced by immunoSEQ multiplex PCR; TCRdb stores in-frame clones only, minus some. Here the sample spans approximately 200,000 clones, 88% being singletons. Sequencing input: peripheral blood. These receptors all stem from a woman aged 60-75 years with acute or convalescent COVID-19. Each CDR3 is given with its conserved first and last residue. A D gene is named only where the DNA matches it firmly. Not all rows give a size; the values are once, few, many and, for expanded clones, a class.

v_gene	abundance	d_gene	j_gene	len	CDR3aa	CDR3nt
TRBV28	NA	TRBD2	TRBJ2-3	14	CASSRLARTDTQYF	TGTGCCAGCAGTAGACTAGCTCGCACAGATACGCAGTATTTT
TRBV5-4	NA	TRBD2	TRBJ2-5	18	CASSKGLAGAGYQETQYF	TGTGCCAGCAGCAAGGGACTAGCGGGGGCCGGGTACCAAGAGACCCAGTACTTC
TRBV11-2	NA	NA	TRBJ1-4	13	CASSPRTNEKLFF	TGTGCCAGCAGTCCCAGAACTAATGAAAAACTGTTTTTT
TRBV27	NA	NA	TRBJ1-1	17	CASSLTSGNSMNTEAFF	TGTGCCAGCAGTTTGACGTCCGGGAATAGTATGAACACTGAAGCTTTCTTT
TRBV10-3	NA	NA	TRBJ2-3	15	CAISALQGPTDTQYF	TGTGCCATCAGCGCTTTACAGGGTCCCACAGATACGCAGTATTTT
TRBV9	NA	NA	TRBJ2-3	15	CASSPPRSVTDTQYF	TGTGCCAGCAGCCCCCCTCGCAGTGTCACAGATACGCAGTATTTT
TRBV12-3/TRBV12-4	once	NA	TRBJ1-1	13	CASSFAADTEAFF	TGTGCCAGCAGTTTCGCCGCGGACACTGAAGCTTTCTTT
TRBV7-8	NA	TRBD1	TRBJ1-1	14	CASSSGQGHTEAFF	TGTGCCAGCAGCTCGGGACAGGGTCACACTGAAGCTTTCTTT
TRBV7-2	NA	TRBD2	TRBJ2-1	16	CASSFPRGGDYNEQFF	TGTGCCAGCAGCTTCCCCCGGGGGGGGGACTACAATGAGCAGTTCTTC
TRBV14	NA	NA	TRBJ2-7	15	CASSGIRASSGEQYF	TGTGCCAGCAGCGGGATCAGGGCTTCGTCCGGCGAGCAGTACTTC
TRBV4-3	NA	TRBD2	TRBJ2-2	17	CASSQDSGKPHTGELFF	TGCGCCAGCAGCCAAGATAGCGGGAAACCCCATACCGGGGAGCTGTTTTTT
TRBV6-5	NA	NA	TRBJ1-5	13	CASSSILNQPQHF	TGTGCCAGCAGTTCCATACTAAATCAGCCCCAGCATTTT
TRBV7-2	once	TRBD2	TRBJ2-7	16	CASSKELAGGAYEQYF	TGTGCCAGCAGCAAGGAACTAGCGGGAGGCGCCTACGAGCAGTACTTC
TRBV30	NA	NA	TRBJ1-5	13	CAWATGYGQPQHF	TGTGCCTGGGCCACAGGGTATGGGCAGCCCCAGCATTTT
TRBV11-3	NA	NA	TRBJ2-5	13	CASSLGGRETQYF	TGTGCCAGCAGCTTAGGAGGGAGGGAGACCCAGTACTTC
TRBV10-2	NA	NA	TRBJ1-2	16	CASSEARGGADYGYTF	TGCGCCAGCAGTGAGGCTCGGGGGGGCGCTGACTATGGCTACACCTTC
TRBV30	few	NA	TRBJ2-1	16	CAWSRSRQGPYNEQFF	TGTGCCTGGAGCCGTTCGAGGCAGGGGCCCTACAATGAGCAGTTCTTC
TRBV10-2	once	NA	TRBJ1-3	13	CASSSSSGNTIYF	TGCGCCAGCAGTTCGAGTTCTGGAAACACCATATATTTT
TRBV2	NA	NA	TRBJ2-5	15	CASSEGGLAAETQYF	TGTGCCAGCAGTGAAGGGGGGCTAGCGGCGGAGACCCAGTACTTC
TRBV5-1	once	NA	TRBJ1-4	15	CASSLDGQVNEKLFF	TGCGCCAGCAGCTTGGATGGGCAGGTTAATGAAAAACTGTTTTTT
TRBV11-2	NA	NA	TRBJ1-6	17	CASSLDLPGSYNSPLHF	TGTGCCAGCAGCTTAGATCTCCCAGGGTCATATAATTCACCCCTCCACTTT
TRBV18	NA	TRBD1	TRBJ1-1	15	CASSPPDRGNGEAFF	TGTGCCAGCTCGCCGCCGGACAGGGGCAACGGGGAAGCTTTCTTT
TRBV7-9	NA	NA	TRBJ1-4	14	CASSFGGSNEKLFF	TGTGCCAGCAGCTTCGGGGGATCTAATGAAAAACTGTTTTTT
TRBV27	NA	NA	TRBJ2-1	16	CASSSGIAAGHNEQFF	TGTGCCAGCAGTTCGGGAATAGCAGCGGGCCACAATGAGCAGTTCTTC
TRBV7-9	NA	TRBD1	TRBJ2-1	15	CATGQATSSYNEQFF	TGTGCCACGGGACAGGCGACATCCTCCTACAATGAGCAGTTCTTC
TRBV19	NA	TRBD1	TRBJ1-1	17	CASLPPGTGWDDTEAFF	TGTGCCAGCCTCCCCCCCGGGACAGGGTGGGACGACACTGAAGCTTTCTTT
TRBV5-1	NA	TRBD1	TRBJ1-2	13	CASNGDRDYGYTF	TGCGCCAGCAACGGGGACAGGGACTATGGCTACACCTTC
TRBV29-1	NA	NA	TRBJ1-1	17	CSVALTASKATNTEAFF	TGCAGCGTTGCTCTAACAGCCAGCAAGGCAACGAACACTGAAGCTTTCTTT
TRBV6-1	once	NA	TRBJ1-5	16	CASSEVLGGSNQPQHF	TGTGCCAGCAGTGAAGTTCTGGGAGGGAGCAATCAGCCCCAGCATTTT
TRBV6-6	NA	NA	TRBJ1-1	14	CASSYSNADTEAFF	TGTGCCAGCAGTTACTCGAACGCAGACACTGAAGCTTTCTTT
TRBV18	NA	TRBD1	TRBJ1-2	14	CASYFDRGLYGYTF	TGTGCCAGCTACTTCGACAGGGGGCTCTATGGCTACACCTTC
TRBV11-2	NA	NA	TRBJ2-2	14	CASSLWQNTGELFF	TGTGCCAGCAGCTTATGGCAAAACACCGGGGAGCTGTTTTTT
TRBV12-3/TRBV12-4	NA	NA	TRBJ1-5	13	CASSSEGYQPQHF	TGTGCCAGCAGTTCGGAGGGTTATCAGCCCCAGCATTTT
TRBV24-1	NA	NA	TRBJ1-2	14	CATRAGGDNYGYTF	TGTGCCACCAGGGCCGGAGGGGATAACTATGGCTACACCTTC
TRBV2	few	TRBD1	TRBJ1-5	13	CASSFRGSQPQHF	TGTGCCAGCAGCTTCAGGGGGAGTCAGCCCCAGCATTTT
TRBV19	NA	TRBD1	TRBJ2-1	15	CASSDRDRGINEQFF	TGTGCCAGTTCGGACCGGGACAGGGGAATAAATGAGCAGTTCTTC
TRBV11-3	NA	TRBD1	TRBJ1-1	14	CASSRRQGDTEAFF	TGTGCCAGCAGCCGTCGACAGGGAGACACTGAAGCTTTCTTT
TRBV3-1/TRBV3-2	NA	NA	TRBJ1-5	14	CASSRRDTNQPQHF	TGTGCCAGCAGCCGACGGGACACCAATCAGCCCCAGCATTTT
TRBV6-2/TRBV6-3	NA	NA	TRBJ1-5	14	CASSYSGSNQPQHF	TGTGCCAGCAGTTACTCCGGGAGCAATCAGCCCCAGCATTTT
TRBV5-6	NA	TRBD1	TRBJ1-2	16	CASSSLPGTGNYGYTF	TGTGCCAGCAGCTCTCTTCCCGGGACAGGGAACTATGGCTACACCTTC
TRBV5-1	NA	NA	TRBJ1-3	15	CASSLDRSKGNTIYF	TGCGCCAGCAGCTTGGACCGGTCGAAGGGAAACACCATATATTTT
TRBV28	once	TRBD2	TRBJ2-3	15	CASSTTAGGPPAQYF	TGTGCCAGCAGTACCACAGCGGGAGGACCCCCGGCGCAGTATTTT
TRBV7-3	NA	TRBD2	TRBJ2-1	16	CASSRGVLAAYNEQFF	TGTGCCAGCAGCCGGGGGGTACTAGCGGCCTACAATGAGCAGTTCTTC
TRBV12-3/TRBV12-4	NA	NA	TRBJ1-2	11	CASTNFYGYTF	TGTGCCAGCACCAATTTCTATGGCTACACCTTC
TRBV7-9	NA	TRBD1	TRBJ2-3	14	CASPEGQGRDTQYF	TGTGCCAGCCCTGAGGGACAGGGTAGAGATACGCAGTATTTT
TRBV7-9	NA	NA	TRBJ1-2	12	CASSSPREGYTF	TGTGCCAGCAGCTCCCCCAGGGAAGGCTACACCTTC
TRBV6-6	NA	NA	TRBJ2-1	12	CASSRVDNEQFF	TGTGCCAGCAGCCGGGTTGACAATGAGCAGTTCTTC
TRBV19	once	TRBD1	TRBJ2-2	15	CASISGQQYTGELFF	TGTGCCAGTATATCGGGACAGCAATACACCGGGGAGCTGTTTTTT
TRBV5-8	NA	TRBD1	TRBJ1-5	14	CASSSRGGNQPQHF	TGTGCCAGCAGCTCCAGGGGGGGCAATCAGCCCCAGCATTTT
TRBV7-8	NA	NA	TRBJ1-5	17	CASSLAREFVSNQPQHF	TGTGCCAGCAGCTTAGCGCGTGAGTTCGTCAGCAATCAGCCCCAGCATTTT
TRBV15	NA	TRBD2	TRBJ2-3	15	CATSRDRGGTDTQYF	TGTGCCACCAGCAGAGATCGGGGGGGCACAGATACGCAGTATTTT
TRBV29-1	NA	NA	TRBJ1-1	13	CSVELGGDTEAFF	TGCAGCGTTGAATTGGGGGGGGACACTGAAGCTTTCTTT
TRBV9	NA	TRBD1	TRBJ2-1	15	CASSSNPQGAGEQFF	TGTGCCAGCAGCTCAAATCCCCAGGGGGCGGGGGAGCAGTTCTTC
TRBV18	NA	NA	TRBJ1-1	13	CASSLDRNTEAFF	TGTGCCAGCTCCCTTGACAGGAACACTGAAGCTTTCTTT
TRBV7-9	NA	NA	TRBJ1-1	13	CASSQQGYTEAFF	TGTGCCAGCAGCCAACAGGGCTACACTGAAGCTTTCTTT
TRBV7-6	NA	NA	TRBJ1-1	16	CASSLGAPFTNTEAFF	TGTGCCAGCAGCTTAGGCGCCCCATTCACGAACACTGAAGCTTTCTTT
TRBV10-1	once	TRBD2	TRBJ2-5	14	CASSDGGSRETQYF	TGCGCCAGCAGTGACGGGGGGAGCCGGGAGACCCAGTACTTC
TRBV19	NA	NA	TRBJ1-4	15	CASSIFGPRGGKLFF	TGTGCCAGTAGTATATTTGGGCCCCGAGGAGGGAAACTGTTTTTT
TRBV24-1	NA	TRBD1	TRBJ2-2	17	CATSESTGGTNTGELFF	TGTGCCACCAGTGAATCGACAGGGGGTACGAACACCGGGGAGCTGTTTTTT
TRBV5-1	NA	TRBD2	TRBJ2-1	16	CASSWTLAGEGYEQFF	TGCGCCAGCAGCTGGACACTAGCGGGGGAGGGTTATGAGCAGTTCTTC